This T cell receptor beta chain came from a study of T cells in Graves' hyperthyroidism and ophthalmopathy. The V segment lost 6 bases and the J segment 3 bases; nucleotides outside the gene matches: 8. CDR1 and CDR2 (germline): DFQATT, SNEGSKA (reference sequence). CDR3 size: 14 residues. Researchers amplified the TCR beta CDR3 regions from RNA transcripts. Primed by the HTBI set, a first-round RT-PCR was run on the TCR CDR3. TCRdb analysed the multiplex PCR reads with MiXCR anew, one entry per CDR3 protein. Among about 400,000 distinct CDR3 sequences, about 25% were seen once, and the ten largest hold roughly 70%.

J is TRBJ2-5 and V is TRBV20-1; 9 positions match TRBD2. The source material was blood. This sequence originates from a man in his fifties or sixties with Graves' hyperthyroidism. In nucleotides, the CDR3 is TGCAGTGCCAGACTAGCGGAGCCTAAAGAGACCCAGTACTTC. Translation: CSARLAEPKETQYF.